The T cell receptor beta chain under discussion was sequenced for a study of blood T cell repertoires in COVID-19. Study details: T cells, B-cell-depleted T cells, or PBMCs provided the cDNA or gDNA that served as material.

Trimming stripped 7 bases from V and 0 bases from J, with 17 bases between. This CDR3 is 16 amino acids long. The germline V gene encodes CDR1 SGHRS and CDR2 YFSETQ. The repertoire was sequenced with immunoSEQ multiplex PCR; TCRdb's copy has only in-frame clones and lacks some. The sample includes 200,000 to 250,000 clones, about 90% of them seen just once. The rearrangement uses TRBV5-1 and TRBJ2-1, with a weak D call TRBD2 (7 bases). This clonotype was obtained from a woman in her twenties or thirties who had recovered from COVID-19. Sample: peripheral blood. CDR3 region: CASGPRGTRSYNEQFF. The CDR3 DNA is TGCGCCAGCGGCCCGCGGGGGACACGCTCCTACAATGAGCAGTTCTTC.